The 3 T cell receptor beta chains given below trace back to one sample, sequenced in a study of beta chain features in type 1 diabetes. Their specific antigens are unknown. The isolated RNA, all of it, was reverse transcribed, so expressed TCRB transcripts were what got sequenced. Clones were read by immunoSEQ multiplex PCR, and TCRdb kept only the in-frame ones, dropping some. The sample has more than 250,000 clones, around 22% seen once. Study conclusions and caveats: There was a moderate but significant shortening of TCRB CDR3s in all four CD4+ subsets of Type 1 diabetes patients.

The specimen was naive CD4+ T cells from blood. The receptor set was obtained from a woman in her twenties or thirties with type 1 diabetes.

The J gene is TRBJ2-2, the V gene TRBV5-1; 11 positions match TRBD1. V gave up 3 bases and J gave up 6 bases; unmatched junction bases: 7. The CDR3 is 16 amino acids. Germline values: CDR1 SGHRS, CDR2 YFSETQ. The CDR3 bases are TGCGCCAGCAGCTCCCGGACAGGGGGCGCTTCCGGGGAGCTGTTTTTT. This codes for CASSSRTGGASGELFF.

This clone was observed a few times. V gene TRBV6-1 combines with J gene TRBJ2-5; D ambiguous. The V end lost 0 bases, the J end lost 6 bases, and 5 bases lay between the germline ends. Germline V lookup: CDR1 MNHNS, CDR2 SASEGT. The CDR3 consists of 12 residues. This CDR3 reads CASSEAYQTQYF. CDR3 coding DNA: TGTGCCAGCAGTGAAGCCTATCAGACCCAGTACTTC.

V gene TRBV9 combines with J gene TRBJ2-5; a possible D gene is TRBD2 (5 bases). The germline V and J ends were trimmed by 0 bases and 5 bases, with 14 bases remaining between them. The germline gives CDR1 SGDLS, CDR2 YYNGEE. This CDR3 is 15 amino acids long. For the CDR3, the DNA is TGTGCCAGCAGCGTAGCCCCCCGAAGAGGGGAGACCCAGTACTTC. This gives the protein CASSVAPRRGETQYF.